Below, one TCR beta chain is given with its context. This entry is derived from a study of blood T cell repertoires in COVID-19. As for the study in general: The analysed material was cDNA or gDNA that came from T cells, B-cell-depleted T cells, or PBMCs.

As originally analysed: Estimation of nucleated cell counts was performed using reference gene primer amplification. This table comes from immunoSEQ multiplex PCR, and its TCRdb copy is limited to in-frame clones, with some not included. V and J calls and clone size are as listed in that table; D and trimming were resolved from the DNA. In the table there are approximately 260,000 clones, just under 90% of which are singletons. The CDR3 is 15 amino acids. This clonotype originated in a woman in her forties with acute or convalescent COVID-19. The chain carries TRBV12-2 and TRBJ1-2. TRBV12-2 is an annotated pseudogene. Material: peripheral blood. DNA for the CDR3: TGTGCAAGTCCCAGGGCGGCCAGGGAGGGGCATGGCTACACCTTC. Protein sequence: CASPRAAREGHGYTF.